Listed below are T cell receptor beta chains from one sample, sequenced in a study of cytomegalovirus exposure and HLA in healthy donors. Libraries were prepared by immunoSEQ multiplex PCR; TCRdb keeps only in-frame clonotypes and omits some of them. The sample has 30,000 to 40,000 clones, around 68% seen once; the top ten hold roughly 3.9%. Sequenced input: PBMCs. The receptors stem from a man aged 40-50 years in good health and CMV-seronegative. CDR3s leave out the opening cysteine and the closing phenylalanine or tryptophan.

v_gene,j_gene,CDR3aa
TRBV11-2,TRBJ1-6,ASSQRSSYNSPLH
TRBV29-1,TRBJ1-1,SVVAPMDTEAF
TRBV7-2,TRBJ2-3,ASSPRAFWGDRVTDTQY
TRBV6-5,TRBJ2-7,ASSPTGYEQY
TRBV30,TRBJ1-6,AWGDSPSSNSPLH
TRBV30,TRBJ1-5,AWSDRTGDYSNQPQH
TRBV7-8,TRBJ2-5,ASRLGGVGRDQETQY
TRBV5-4,TRBJ2-3,ASSSQVGDTQY
TRBV30,TRBJ1-1,AWSVQGPTEAF
TRBV4-3,TRBJ1-1,ASSPHIHMNTEAF
TRBV7-9,TRBJ1-2,ASSPPETGGRYGYT
TRBV20-1,TRBJ2-5,SARPEETQY
TRBV6-6,TRBJ2-2,ASSYSQGTGELF
TRBV9,TRBJ1-2,ASSVGTGTGKGYT
TRBV6-1,TRBJ2-2,ASSGLAGNTGELF
TRBV7-3,TRBJ2-1,ASSPTSGYYNEQF
TRBV28,TRBJ2-5,ASSHTRTVTQETQY
TRBV19,TRBJ2-1,ASSIGTGRYNEQF
TRBV5-4,TRBJ1-3,ASSGGTGSGNTIY
TRBV7-9,TRBJ1-5,ASSFGWARGRSNQPQH
TRBV19,TRBJ1-1,ASSAGTSTEAF
TRBV7-2,TRBJ2-5,ASSSYSSGGAETQY
TRBV6-4,TRBJ2-3,ASSDTSTDTQY
TRBV2,TRBJ2-7,ASRGPGQGSYEQY
TRBV7-9,TRBJ2-5,ASSSGGETQY
TRBV6-1,TRBJ1-1,ASSETGADTEAF